This TCR beta chain was found in a study of breast tumors, draining lymph nodes, adjacent tissues. Many counts were recorded for this clonotype. Antigen unknown. Regarding the study as a whole: The lymph node origin of tumor T cells was framed as consistent with a hypothesis, not demonstrated. Tumor TCR diversity was below lymph nodes but above nontumor tissue.

CDR1 LNHNV and CDR2 YYDKDF come from the germline V gene (reference sequence). The CDR3 has 16 amino acids. V lost 1 base, J lost 2 bases, and 3 bases stayed unmatched. TCRdb fed the multiplex PCR reads into MiXCR, producing one record per CDR3 protein. The data show approximately 200,000 distinct CDR3 sequences, about 32% seen once. Axillary draining lymph nodes of breast cancer patients supplied the node samples. The TCR originated in a female donor with breast cancer. Some clones in this sample may be carry-over from other donors' samples. The specimen was axillary lymph node tissue. The gene calls are TRBV15 and TRBJ2-1, with 9 nucleotides matching TRBD2. The CDR3 region is CATSRVRGRAYNEQFF. CDR3 DNA: TGTGCCACCAGCAGAGTCCGCGGGAGGGCCTACAATGAGCAGTTCTTC.